This T cell receptor (beta chain) emerged from a study of blood T cell repertoires in COVID-19. Study at large: The study drew acute and convalescent COVID-19 samples from the United States, Italy and Spain. The analysed material was cDNA or gDNA that came from T cells, B-cell-depleted T cells, or PBMCs.

In the original analysis: Scientists estimated how many nucleated cells there were by amplifying reference gene primers. Clones were read by immunoSEQ multiplex PCR, and TCRdb kept only the in-frame ones, dropping some. V and J calls and clone size are given by that table; D and trimming were obtained from the DNA. This sample carries about 120,000 clones, about 85% of them seen once, and the ten largest clones take about a tenth. CDR3 length: 13 residues. The germline gives CDR1 MNHNS, CDR2 SASEGT. V was pared by 2 bases and J by 7 bases, with 6 bases between. The sample comprised peripheral blood. This chain links TRBV6-1 with TRBJ1-6; no clear D gene. The receptor's source is an elderly man with acute or convalescent COVID-19. The CDR3 spells CASSELQNSPLHF. For the CDR3, the DNA is TGTGCCAGCAGTGAACTACAGAATTCACCCCTCCACTTT.